This TCR beta chain was obtained from a study of blood T cell repertoires in COVID-19. V lost 6 bases to trimming and J lost 7 bases; unmatched junction nucleotides: 16. The CDR3 is 16 amino acids. CDR1 LNHDA and CDR2 SQIVND come from the germline V gene (reference sequence). It was during active infection that Seattle patients were enrolled and then longitudinally followed. Clones were read by immunoSEQ multiplex PCR, and TCRdb kept only the in-frame ones, dropping some. The sample shows approximately 170,000 clones, about 85% of them seen only once. The sequenced sample was peripheral blood. This sequence originates from a man older than 75 with COVID-19, enrolled during active disease. The genes are TRBV19 and TRBJ2-3, with 7 positions matching TRBD2. The CDR3 DNA sequence: TGTGCCAGTAGCAGAGGACTAGAATCAGCGGGAAATACGCAGTATTTT. Amino acids: CASSRGLESAGNTQYF. Complete variable domain (other parts from reference TRBV19 and TRBJ2-3): DGGITQSPKYLFRKEGQNVTLSCEQNLNHDAMYWYRQDPGQGLRLIYYSQIVNDFQKGDIAEGYSVSREKKESFPLTVTSAQKNPTAFYLCASSRGLESAGNTQYFGPGTRLTVL.